The 8 T cell receptor beta chains in this list originate from one sample, sequenced in a study of blood T cell repertoires in COVID-19. Produced via immunoSEQ multiplex PCR; TCRdb's table is partial and in-frame only. In the table there are 120,000 to 150,000 clones, about 87% of which are singletons. The sequenced sample consisted of peripheral blood. The receptors derive from a woman aged 45-60 years with acute or convalescent COVID-19.

V and J are TRBV19 and TRBJ1-1; TRBD1 matches at 10 bases. Trimming took 6 bases from V and 5 from J; bases not matched to a gene: 6. In germline, CDR1 is LNHDA, CDR2 SQIVND (reference sequence). The CDR3 sequence is 14 residues long. In DNA form, the CDR3 reads TGTGCCAGTAGAGGTTTGGACAGGGGGACTGAAGCTTTCTTT. Protein sequence: CASRGLDRGTEAFF.

The chain couples TRBV29-1 to TRBJ2-7; the match to TRBD2 covers 8 bases. This CDR3 is built from 13 residues. The germline V gene has CDR1 SQVTM and CDR2 ANQGSEA. V gave up 2 bases and J gave up 4 bases; unmatched junction bases: 4. CDR3 sequence reads: CSVEQRGKYEQYF. In DNA, the CDR3 is TGCAGCGTTGAACAGCGGGGGAAGTACGAGCAGTACTTC.

This chain links TRBV4-1 with TRBJ1-2; D possibly corresponds to TRBD1 (6 bases). Germline V lookup: CDR1 MGHRA, CDR2 YSYEKL. This CDR3 comprises 18 residues. V lost 0 bases, J lost 2 bases, and 19 bases lay in between. The CDR3 loop is CASSQETLGQRRNYGYTF. In DNA form, the CDR3 reads TGCGCCAGCAGCCAAGAAACCCTTGGACAGAGAAGAAACTATGGCTACACCTTC.

This sequence joins TRBV7-3 and TRBJ2-7; unclear D gene. V was cut by 1 base and J by 5 bases, with 9 bases left in between. The CDR3 sequence is 13 residues long. CDR1 SGHTA and CDR2 FQGTGA come from the germline V gene. The DNA for the CDR3 is TGTGCCAGCAGCTTAAATGTATTCGACGAGCAGTACTTC. This translates into CASSLNVFDEQYF.

This clone showed up just a few times. This chain uses TRBV6-2 or TRBV6-3 with TRBJ2-1; TRBD2 might be the D (6 bases). The CDR3 length is 14 residues. V was trimmed by 5 bases and J by 8 bases, leaving 16 bases between them. Germline CDR1 MNHEY, CDR2 SVGEGT. The CDR3 DNA reads TGTGCCAGCAGTCCCCGGCTAGGAGGGGATGAGCAGTTCTTC. Translation gives CASSPRLGGDEQFF.

The chain has TRBV23-1 and TRBJ2-3, with 11 bases that match TRBD2. TRBV23-1 is an ORF; its function is uncertain. V lost 3 bases and J lost 3; bases outside the gene matches: 5. CDR3 length: 16 amino acids. As DNA, the CDR3 is TGCGCCAGCAGTCACCCCTCTAGCGGGGGGACAGATACGCAGTATTTT. Residues: CASSHPSSGGTDTQYF.

The chain links TRBV3-1 (or the pseudogene TRBV3-2) to TRBJ2-7, with a tentative D call TRBD2 (6 bases). The CDR3 totals 12 residues. V lost 4 bases and J 5 bases, leaving 9 bases between the germline ends. CDR1 is LGHDT and CDR2 is YNNKEL in the germline V gene (reference sequence). CDR3 DNA sequence: TGTGCCAGCAGCCTTTCGGGGGACGAGCAGTACTTC. This translates into CASSLSGDEQYF.

The chain employs TRBV7-9 and TRBJ2-5, with TRBD1 matching over 7 bases. This CDR3 has 17 amino acids. CDR1 and CDR2 (germline): SEHNR, FQNEAQ (reference sequence). The V segment lost 3 bases and the J segment 2 bases; nucleotides outside the gene matches: 12. CDR3 nucleotides: TGTGCCAGCAGCTTGCGTAGCCCCGGGACAGATCAAGAGACCCAGTACTTC. This gives the protein CASSLRSPGTDQETQYF.